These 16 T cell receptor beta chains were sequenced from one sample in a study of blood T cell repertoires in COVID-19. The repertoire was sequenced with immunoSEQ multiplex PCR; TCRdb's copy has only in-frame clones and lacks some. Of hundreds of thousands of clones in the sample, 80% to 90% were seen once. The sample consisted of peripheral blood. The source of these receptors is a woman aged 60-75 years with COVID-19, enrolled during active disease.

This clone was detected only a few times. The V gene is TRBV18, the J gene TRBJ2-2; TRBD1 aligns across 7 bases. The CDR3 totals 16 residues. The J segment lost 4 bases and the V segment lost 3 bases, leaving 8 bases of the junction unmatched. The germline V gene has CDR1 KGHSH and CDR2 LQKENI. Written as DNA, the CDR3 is TGTGCCAGCTCACCCTCGACAGGGCGGGCCACCGGGGAGCTGTTTTTT. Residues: CASSPSTGRATGELFF.

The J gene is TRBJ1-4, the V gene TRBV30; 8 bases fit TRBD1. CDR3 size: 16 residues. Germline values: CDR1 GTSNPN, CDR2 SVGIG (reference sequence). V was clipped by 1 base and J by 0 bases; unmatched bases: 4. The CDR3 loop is CAWSGRQGPTNEKLFF. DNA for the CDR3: TGTGCCTGGAGTGGGCGACAGGGGCCAACTAATGAAAAACTGTTTTTT.

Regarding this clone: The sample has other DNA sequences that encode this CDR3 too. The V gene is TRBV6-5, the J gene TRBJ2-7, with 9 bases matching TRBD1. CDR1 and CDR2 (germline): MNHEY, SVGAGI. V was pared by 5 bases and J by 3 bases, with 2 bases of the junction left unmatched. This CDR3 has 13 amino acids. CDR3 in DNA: TGTGCCAGCAGTCGGGACAGGGACTACGAGCAGTACTTC. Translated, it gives CASSRDRDYEQYF.

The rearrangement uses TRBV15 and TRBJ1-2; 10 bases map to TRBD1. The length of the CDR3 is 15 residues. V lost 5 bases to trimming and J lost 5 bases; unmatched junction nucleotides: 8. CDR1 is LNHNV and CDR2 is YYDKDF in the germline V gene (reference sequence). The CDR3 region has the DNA TGTGCCACCAGCTCAACAAGGACAGGGGGTTATGGCTACACCTTC. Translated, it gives CATSSTRTGGYGYTF.

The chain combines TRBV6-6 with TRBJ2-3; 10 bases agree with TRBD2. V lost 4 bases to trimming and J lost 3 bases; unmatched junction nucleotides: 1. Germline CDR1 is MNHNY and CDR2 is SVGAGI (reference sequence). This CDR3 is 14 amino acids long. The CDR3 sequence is CASSLAGGTDTQYF. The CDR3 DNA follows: TGTGCCAGCAGTTTAGCGGGGGGAACAGATACGCAGTATTTT.

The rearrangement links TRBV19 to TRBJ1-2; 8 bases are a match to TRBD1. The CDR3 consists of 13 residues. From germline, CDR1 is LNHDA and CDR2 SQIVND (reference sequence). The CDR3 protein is CASFTGGFFGYTF. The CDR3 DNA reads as TGTGCATCTTTCACAGGGGGTTTTTTTGGCTACACCTTC. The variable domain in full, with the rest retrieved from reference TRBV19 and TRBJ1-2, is DGGITQSPKYLFRKEGQNVTLSCEQNLNHDAMYWYRQDPGQGLRLIYYSQIVNDFQKGDIAEGYSVSREKKESFPLTVTSAQKNPTAFYLCASFTGGFFGYTFGSGTRLTVV.

CDR3 DNA: TGTGCCAGCAGGGAGTGGCGGTCCGGGAAGCAGTACTTC. Residues: CASREWRSGKQYF. The chain joins TRBV2 to TRBJ2-7, with D maybe TRBD2 (5 bases). The CDR3 is made up of 13 amino acids. Germline V gene lookup returns CDR1 SNHLY and CDR2 FYNNEI. V was shortened by 6 bases and J by 8 bases, with 17 bases between the two germline ends. Drawing the rest from reference TRBV2 and TRBJ2-7, the complete variable domain is EPEVTQTPSHQVTQMGQEVILRCVPISNHLYFYWYRQILGQKVEFLVSFYNNEISEKSEIFDDQFSVERPDGSNFTLKIRSTKLEDSAMYFCASREWRSGKQYFGPGTRLTVT.

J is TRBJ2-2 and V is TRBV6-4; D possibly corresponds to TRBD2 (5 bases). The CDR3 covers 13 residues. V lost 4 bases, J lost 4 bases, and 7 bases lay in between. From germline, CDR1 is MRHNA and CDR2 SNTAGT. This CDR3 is CASSAGLTGELFF. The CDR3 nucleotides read TGTGCCAGCAGTGCTGGACTCACCGGGGAGCTGTTTTTT.

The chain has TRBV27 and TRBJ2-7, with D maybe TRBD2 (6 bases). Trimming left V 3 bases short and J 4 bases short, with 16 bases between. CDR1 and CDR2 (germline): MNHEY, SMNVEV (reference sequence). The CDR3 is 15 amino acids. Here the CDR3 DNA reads TGTGCCAGCAGTTTGGGGCCCCCGGGAGTTTACGAGCAGTACTTC. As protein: CASSLGPPGVYEQYF.

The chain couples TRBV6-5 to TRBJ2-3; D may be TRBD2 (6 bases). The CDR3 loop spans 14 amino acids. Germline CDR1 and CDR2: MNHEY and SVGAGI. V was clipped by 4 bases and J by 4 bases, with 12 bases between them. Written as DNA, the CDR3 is TGTGCCAGCAGTTCAGGAGGGCCCGCAGATACGCAGTATTTT. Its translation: CASSSGGPADTQYF.

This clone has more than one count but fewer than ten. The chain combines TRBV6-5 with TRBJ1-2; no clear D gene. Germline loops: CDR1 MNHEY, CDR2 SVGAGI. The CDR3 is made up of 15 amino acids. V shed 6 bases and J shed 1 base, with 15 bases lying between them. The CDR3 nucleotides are TGTGCCAGCAGGAGGGCGGGGAGGGATAACTATGGCTACACCTTC. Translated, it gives CASRRAGRDNYGYTF.

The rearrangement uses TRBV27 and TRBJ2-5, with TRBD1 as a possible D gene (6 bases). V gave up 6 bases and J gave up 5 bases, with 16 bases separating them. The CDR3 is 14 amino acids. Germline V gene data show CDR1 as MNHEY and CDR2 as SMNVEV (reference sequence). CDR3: CASSTGSSRETQYF. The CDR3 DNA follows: TGTGCCAGCAGCACAGGGTCGAGCCGGGAGACCCAGTACTTC.

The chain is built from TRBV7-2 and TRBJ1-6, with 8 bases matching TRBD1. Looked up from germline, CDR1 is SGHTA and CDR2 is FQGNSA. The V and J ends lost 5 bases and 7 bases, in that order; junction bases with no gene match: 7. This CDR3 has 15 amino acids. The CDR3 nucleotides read TGTGCCAGCAGCCCCCAGGGACAGGTCAATTCACCCCTCCACTTT. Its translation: CASSPQGQVNSPLHF.

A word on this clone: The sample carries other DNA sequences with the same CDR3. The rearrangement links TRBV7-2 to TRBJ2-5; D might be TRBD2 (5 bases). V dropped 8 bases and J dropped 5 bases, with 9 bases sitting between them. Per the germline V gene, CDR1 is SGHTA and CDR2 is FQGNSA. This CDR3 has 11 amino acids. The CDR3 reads CASGLRETQYF. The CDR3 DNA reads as TGTGCCAGCGGACTCCGGGAGACCCAGTACTTC.

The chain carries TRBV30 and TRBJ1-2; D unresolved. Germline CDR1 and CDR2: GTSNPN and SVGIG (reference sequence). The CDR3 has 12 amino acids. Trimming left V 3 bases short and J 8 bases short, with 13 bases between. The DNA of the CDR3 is TGTGCCTGGAGCGGCGTTAGCTGGGGCTACACCTTC. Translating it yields CAWSGVSWGYTF.

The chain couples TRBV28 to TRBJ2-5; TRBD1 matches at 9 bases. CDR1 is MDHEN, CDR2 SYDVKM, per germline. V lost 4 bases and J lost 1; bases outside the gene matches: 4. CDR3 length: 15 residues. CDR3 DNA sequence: TGTGCCAGCAGTTCCCAGACAGGGGGCCAAGAGACCCAGTACTTC. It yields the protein CASSSQTGGQETQYF.